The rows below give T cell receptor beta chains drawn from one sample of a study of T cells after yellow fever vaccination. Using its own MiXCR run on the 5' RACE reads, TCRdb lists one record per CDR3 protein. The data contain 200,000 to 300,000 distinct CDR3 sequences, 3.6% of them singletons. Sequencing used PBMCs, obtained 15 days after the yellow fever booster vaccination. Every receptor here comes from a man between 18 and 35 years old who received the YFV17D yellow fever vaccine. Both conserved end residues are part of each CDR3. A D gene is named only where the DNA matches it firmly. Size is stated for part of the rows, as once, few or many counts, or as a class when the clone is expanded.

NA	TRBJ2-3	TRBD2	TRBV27	TGTGCCAGCAGTTTTGGACTAGCGGGGGGGCGGACCACAGATACGCAGTATTTT	CASSFGLAGGRTTDTQYF
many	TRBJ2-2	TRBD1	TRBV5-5	TGTGCCAGCAGCTTGCCAGGACAGGGTGGAACCGGGGAGCTGTTTTTT	CASSLPGQGGTGELFF
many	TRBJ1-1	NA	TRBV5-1	TGCGCCAGCAGCTTGAGTTGGGGTTACGACACTGAAGCTTTCTTT	CASSLSWGYDTEAFF
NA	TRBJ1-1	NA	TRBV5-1	TGCGCCAGAAGCTTGAGGGGCGGGGACACTGAAGCTTTCTTT	CARSLRGGDTEAFF
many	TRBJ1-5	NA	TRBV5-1	TGCGCCAGCAGCTTGAGGAGTGATGGGGTCAATCAGCCCCAGCATTTT	CASSLRSDGVNQPQHF
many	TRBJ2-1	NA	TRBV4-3	TGCGCCAGCAGCCAAGATGAAGGGACGGCATACAATGAGCAGTTCTTC	CASSQDEGTAYNEQFF
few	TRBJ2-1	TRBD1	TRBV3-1	TGTGCCAGCAGCCCCCGGGACAGGGGTAACAATGAGCAGTTCTTC	CASSPRDRGNNEQFF
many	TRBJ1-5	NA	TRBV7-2	TGTGCCAGCAGTTTGGGGTGGGAGACAGGACGCTATAGCAATCAGCCCCAGCATTTT	CASSLGWETGRYSNQPQHF
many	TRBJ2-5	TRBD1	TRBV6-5	TGTGCCAGCAGTTTTTCGTCCAGGGGGGAGACCCAGTACTTC	CASSFSSRGETQYF
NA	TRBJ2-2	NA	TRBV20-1	TGCAGTGCTAGAGATCAGAGGTACACCGGGGAGCTGTTTTTT	CSARDQRYTGELFF
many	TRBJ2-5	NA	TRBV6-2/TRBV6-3	TGTGCCAGCAGAAGAGGCGGGACCCAGTACTTC	CASRRGGTQYF
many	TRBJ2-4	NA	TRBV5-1	TGCGCCAGCAGCTTCGACTTGACCCAAAACATTCAGTACTTC	CASSFDLTQNIQYF
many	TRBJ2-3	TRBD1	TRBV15	TGTGCCACCAGCAGAGGGGACAGGGGGCCGGATACGCAGTATTTT	CATSRGDRGPDTQYF
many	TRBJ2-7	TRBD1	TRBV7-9	TGTGCCAGCCGGGACAGGGCCATCGAGCAGTACTTC	CASRDRAIEQYF
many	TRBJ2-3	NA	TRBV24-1	TGTGCCACCAGTGATTTGAGGATACAGGGGGGGGATACGCAGTATTTT	CATSDLRIQGGDTQYF
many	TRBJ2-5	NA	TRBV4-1	TGCGCCAGCAGCCACATTTTAGGCAACAGGCAGGACCAAGAGACCCAGTACTTC	CASSHILGNRQDQETQYF
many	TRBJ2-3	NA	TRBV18	TGTGCCAGCTCACCACTAGCCCAGGGCACAGATACGCAGTATTTT	CASSPLAQGTDTQYF
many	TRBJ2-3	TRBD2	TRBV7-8	TGTGCCAGCAGCCTAGGACTAGCGGGGGTTTTTGGTACGCAGTATTTT	CASSLGLAGVFGTQYF
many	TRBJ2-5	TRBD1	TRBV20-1	TGCAGTGCTCTGGACAGGGAAAAGCAAGAGACCCAGTACTTC	CSALDREKQETQYF
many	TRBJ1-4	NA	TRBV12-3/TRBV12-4	TGTGCCAGCAGTTTCTCCGCGGCTAATGAAAAACTGTTTTTT	CASSFSAANEKLFF
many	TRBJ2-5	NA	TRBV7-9	TGTGCCAGCAGCGTACAGGGTGTAGTTAGGCAAGAGACCCAGTACTTC	CASSVQGVVRQETQYF
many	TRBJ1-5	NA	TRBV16	TGTGCCAGCAGCCAGGGGGGGGCTACGGAACAGCCCCAGCATTTT	CASSQGGATEQPQHF
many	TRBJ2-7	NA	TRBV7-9	TGTGCCAGCAGCTCGCGGTCACCCCTCAATAGCGAGCAGTACTTC	CASSSRSPLNSEQYF
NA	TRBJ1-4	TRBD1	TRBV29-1	TGCAGCGTTACAGGGGCGAATAATGAAAAACTGTTTTTT	CSVTGANNEKLFF
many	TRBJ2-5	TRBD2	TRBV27	TGTGCCAGCAGTCCCGGGACTAGCAAAGAGACCCAGTACTTC	CASSPGTSKETQYF
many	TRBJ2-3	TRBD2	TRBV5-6	TGTGCCAGCGCCCGAGTCGCGGGGGGGCCTGGAGATACGCAGTATTTT	CASARVAGGPGDTQYF
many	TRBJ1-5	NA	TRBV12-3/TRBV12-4	TGTGCCAGCAGTTTAAGGGGAAGGGAGCCCCAGCATTTT	CASSLRGREPQHF
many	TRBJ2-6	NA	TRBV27	TGTGCCAGTACCCCGGGTTCTGGGGCCAACGTCCTGACTTTC	CASTPGSGANVLTF
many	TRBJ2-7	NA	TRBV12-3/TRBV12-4	TGTGCCAGCACCCTTGACGGCGGGGAGCAGTACTTC	CASTLDGGEQYF
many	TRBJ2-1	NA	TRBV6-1	TGTGCCAGCAGTGAATGGCAGGGGAATATCAATGAGCAGTTCTTC	CASSEWQGNINEQFF
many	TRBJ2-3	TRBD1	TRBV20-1	TGCAGTGCTAAGGGGGCGACAGGGGAGACAGATACGCAGTATTTT	CSAKGATGETDTQYF
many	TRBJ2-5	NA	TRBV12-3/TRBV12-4	TGTGCCAGCAGTTTCGCAGGGGGGGACCAAGAGACCCAGTACTTC	CASSFAGGDQETQYF